What follows describes a single T cell receptor (beta chain). This sample was included in a study of blood T cell repertoires in COVID-19. Some clones are missing from TCRdb's copy, which holds only in-frame ones; the method was immunoSEQ multiplex PCR. The sample includes about 170,000 clones, roughly 88% of them seen just once. Germline CDR1 is SGDLS and CDR2 is YYNGEE. V lost 0 bases and J lost 1, with 10 bases in between. The CDR3 extends over 15 amino acids. The chain combines TRBV9 with TRBJ1-2, with D unresolved. The sequenced sample consisted of peripheral blood. The receptor comes from a man between 60 and 75 years old who had recovered from COVID-19. The CDR3 DNA reads as TGTGCCAGCAGCGTAGAGGAGGAATTTAACTATGGCTACACCTTC. Protein sequence: CASSVEEEFNYGYTF.